One and the same sample provided the 22 T cell receptor beta chains below, sequenced in a study of T cells in pancreatic ductal adenocarcinoma. Surgery without prior neoadjuvant therapy was the treatment of the selected pancreatic ductal adenocarcinoma patients. Some clones are missing from TCRdb's copy, which holds only in-frame ones; the method was immunoSEQ multiplex PCR. Here the sample spans approximately 9,400 clones, over 60% being singletons. Source material: pancreatic tumor tissue. Receptors were obtained from a human donor with pancreatic ductal adenocarcinoma.

The V and J genes are TRBV28 and TRBJ1-2, with a weak D call TRBD1 (6 bases). The CDR3 has 15 amino acids. The germline CDR1 and CDR2 sequences are MDHEN and SYDVKM. The V end was cut by 1 base, the J end by 8 bases, with 17 bases between. CDR3 in DNA: TGTGCCAGCAGTTTATACGATGGCAGGGGTGAGGGCTACACCTTC. Translation: CASSLYDGRGEGYTF.

This clone was counted between two and nine times. V gene TRBV5-1 combines with J gene TRBJ2-7; D may be TRBD1 (5 bases). Germline V CDR1 and CDR2: SGHRS, YFSETQ. Trimming cost V 4 bases and J 3 bases, with 14 bases left between them. This CDR3 has 14 residues. Here the CDR3 DNA reads TGCGCCAGCAGCCCCGCGCAGGGTCACTACGAGCAGTACTTC. The encoded protein is CASSPAQGHYEQYF.

This clone was recorded a few times. The gene calls are TRBV28 and TRBJ2-3, with D maybe TRBD2 (5 bases). Looked up from germline, CDR1 is MDHEN and CDR2 is SYDVKM. The V end was cut by 4 bases, the J end by 3 bases, with 17 bases between. The CDR3 extends over 16 amino acids. The CDR3 is CASSSLGEMETDTQYF. The CDR3 DNA follows: TGTGCCAGCAGTTCCCTTGGGGAGATGGAGACAGATACGCAGTATTTT.

The genes are TRBV5-6 and TRBJ2-1; D remains ambiguous. V shed 4 bases and J shed 0 bases, with 11 bases lying between them. This CDR3 spans 15 amino acids. Per germline, CDR1 SGHDT and CDR2 YYEEEE. This chain's CDR3 is CASSPQYPSYNEQFF. The CDR3 DNA is TGTGCCAGCAGCCCTCAGTATCCCTCCTACAATGAGCAGTTCTTC.

This clone appeared a few times. The genes are TRBV5-8 and TRBJ1-1, with 7 positions matching TRBD1. Germline CDR1 SGHTS, CDR2 YDEGEE. Trimming took 0 bases from V and 1 from J; bases not matched to a gene: 0. The CDR3 is made up of 14 amino acids. The DNA for the CDR3 is TGTGCCAGCAGCTTGGACAGGGGGAACACTGAAGCTTTCTTT. Translating it yields CASSLDRGNTEAFF.

This sequence joins TRBV19 and TRBJ2-3; 7 positions match TRBD1. This CDR3 contains 15 residues. Looked up from germline, CDR1 is LNHDA and CDR2 is SQIVND (reference sequence). V lost 5 bases and J lost 6; bases outside the gene matches: 11. In DNA, the CDR3 is TGTGCCAGTAGTCAGACAGGGAGTCATTTGGATACGCAGTATTTT. Protein: CASSQTGSHLDTQYF.

The J gene is TRBJ1-5, the V gene TRBV7-1; D not certain. TRBV7-1 is known as an ORF, though its function is uncertain. This CDR3 is built from 12 residues. V was shortened by 6 bases and J by 6 bases, with 9 bases between the two germline ends. This chain's CDR3 is CASSFIGQPQHF. The CDR3 DNA is TGTGCCAGCAGTTTCATCGGTCAGCCCCAGCATTTT.

V gene TRBV4-1 combines with J gene TRBJ2-1; 7 bases agree with TRBD2. There are 16 residues in the CDR3. With 0 bases clipped from V and 7 bases from J, the junction kept 9 bases outside the gene matches. Germline V gene data show CDR1 as MGHRA and CDR2 as YSYEKL. CDR3 loop: CASSQDHNGGWNEQFF. The CDR3 DNA sequence: TGCGCCAGCAGCCAAGATCATAACGGGGGGTGGAATGAGCAGTTCTTC.

The chain has TRBV29-1 and TRBJ1-1; D gene ambiguous. CDR1 is SQVTM, CDR2 ANQGSEA, per germline. The CDR3 has 13 amino acids. V shed 2 bases and J shed 7 bases, with 14 bases lying between them. CDR3 sequence reads: CSVESMVSYEAFF. CDR3 coding DNA: TGCAGCGTTGAATCCATGGTATCCTATGAAGCTTTCTTT.

V usage is TRBV11-2 and J usage is TRBJ2-1; either TRBD1 or TRBD2 may fit D (5 bases each). CDR1 SGHAT and CDR2 FQNNGV come from the germline V gene. Trimming stripped 0 bases from V and 4 bases from J, with 10 bases between. This CDR3 spans 15 amino acids. CDR3 amino acids: CASSLDTGAYNEQFF. The CDR3 DNA sequence: TGTGCCAGCAGCTTAGATACCGGGGCTTACAATGAGCAGTTCTTC.

V usage is TRBV11-3 and J usage is TRBJ2-1; either TRBD1 or TRBD2 may supply D (5 bases each). The ends were cut back, 4 bases at V and 10 bases at J, with 14 bases in the middle. The CDR3 contains 13 residues. CDR1 and CDR2 (germline): SGHNT, YENEEA. The chain's CDR3 is CASSSQTGTEQFF. CDR3 DNA sequence: TGTGCCAGCAGCTCACAAACCGGGACGGAGCAGTTCTTC.

J is TRBJ2-1 and V is TRBV28; TRBD1 matches at 7 bases. Per germline, CDR1 MDHEN and CDR2 SYDVKM. CDR3 length: 14 amino acids. The J segment lost 4 bases and the V segment lost 6 bases, leaving 6 bases of the junction unmatched. CDR3: CASRAGQDYNEQFF. CDR3 nucleotide sequence: TGTGCCAGCAGAGCCGGACAGGATTACAATGAGCAGTTCTTC. The entire variable domain, with the rest obtained from reference TRBV28 and TRBJ2-1, is as follows: DVKVTQSSRYLVKRTGEKVFLECVQDMDHENMFWYRQDPGLGLRLIYFSYDVKMKEKGDIPEGYSVSREKKERFSLILESASTNQTSMYLCASRAGQDYNEQFFGPGTRLTVL.

The CDR3 sequence: CASSEGTANTEAFF. The CDR3 nucleotides are TGTGCCAGCAGTGAGGGGACGGCGAACACTGAAGCTTTCTTT. The chain combines TRBV6-1 with TRBJ1-1; a weak D match, TRBD1 (5 bases). CDR3 length: 14 amino acids. With 3 bases removed from V and 1 base from J, the gap between germline ends came to 9 bases. CDR1 and CDR2 (germline): MNHNS, SASEGT.

The rearrangement links TRBV11-1 to TRBJ2-7; D is unresolved. Germline V gene lookup returns CDR1 SGHAT and CDR2 FQDESV (reference sequence). V shed 2 bases and J shed 4 bases, with 6 bases lying between them. The CDR3 length is 12 residues. The DNA of the CDR3 is TGTGCCAGCAGCTTATCCGGTTACGAGCAGTACTTC. Translation gives CASSLSGYEQYF.

The rearrangement uses TRBV5-6 and TRBJ2-2; 8 nucleotides line up with TRBD2. The CDR3 covers 17 residues. The germline gives CDR1 SGHDT, CDR2 YYEEEE. Losses at the gene ends were 0 bases for V and 4 bases for J; bases not matched to a gene: 8. CDR3 DNA: TGTGCCAGCAGCTTGGTTGGCGGGGGGCTTGGCACCGGGGAGCTGTTTTTT. It yields the protein CASSLVGGGLGTGELFF.

This clone was seen just once. The chain links TRBV5-6 to TRBJ1-5; 7 bases line up with TRBD1. The CDR3 loop spans 16 amino acids. V shed 0 bases and J 1 base; nucleotides not matched to a gene: 4. Germline V gene sequence: CDR1 SGHDT, CDR2 YYEEEE. The CDR3 spells CASSLAGRGSNQPQHF. In DNA form, the CDR3 reads TGTGCCAGCAGCTTGGCCGGCAGGGGGAGCAATCAGCCCCAGCATTTT.

This chain links TRBV30 with TRBJ2-1; 11 nucleotides align to TRBD2. Germline V gene lookup returns CDR1 GTSNPN and CDR2 SVGIG (reference sequence). The CDR3 sequence is 16 residues long. With 0 bases clipped from V and 4 bases from J, the junction kept 5 bases outside the gene matches. The CDR3 DNA sequence: TGTGCCTGGAGTGTACTAGCGGGGGACATATACAATGAGCAGTTCTTC. It codes for CAWSVLAGDIYNEQFF. Full variable domain (missing parts from reference TRBV30 and TRBJ2-1): SQTIHQWPATLVQPVGSPLSLECTVEGTSNPNLYWYRQAAGRGLQLLFYSVGIGQISSEVPQNLSASRPQDRQFILSSKKLLLSDSGFYLCAWSVLAGDIYNEQFFGPGTRLTVL.

The CDR3 region has the DNA TGCGCCAGCAGCGCGGGACAGGGACACTATGGCTACACCTTC. Translation gives CASSAGQGHYGYTF. V gene TRBV5-1 combines with J gene TRBJ1-2; 9 bases map to TRBD1. In germline, CDR1 is SGHRS, CDR2 YFSETQ. V gave up 4 bases and J gave up 3 bases; unmatched junction bases: 4. The CDR3 loop spans 14 amino acids.

The chain is built from TRBV7-9 and TRBJ1-3; TRBD1 might be the D (5 bases). Germline lookup yields CDR1 SEHNR and CDR2 FQNEAQ (reference sequence). Between the trimmed V and J ends, which lost 5 bases and 3 bases, there was a span of 14 bases. The length of the CDR3 is 15 residues. CDR3 sequence reads: CASSPTASLGNTIYF. As DNA, the CDR3 is TGTGCCAGCAGCCCGACAGCTTCGCTTGGAAACACCATATATTTT.

This chain uses TRBV12-5 with TRBJ2-7, with D perhaps matching TRBD2 (6 bases). Trimming pared 0 bases from V and 2 bases from J, leaving 17 bases between. This CDR3 spans 17 amino acids. The germline CDR1 and CDR2 sequences are LGHNT and FRNRAP. The DNA for the CDR3 is TGTGCTAGTGGTTTGGTACGTCGGGGAGGTTATACCTACGAGCAGTACTTC. Translating gives CASGLVRRGGYTYEQYF. The full variable domain, with the rest looked up from reference TRBV12-5 and TRBJ2-7, is DARVTQTPRHKVTEMGQEVTMRCQPILGHNTVFWYRQTMMQGLELLAYFRNRAPLDDSGMPKDRFSAEMPDATLATLKIQPSEPRDSAVYFCASGLVRRGGYTYEQYFGPGTRLTVT.

The chain carries TRBV25-1 and TRBJ1-1, with 7 nucleotides matching TRBD1. The germline CDR1 and CDR2 sequences are MGHDK and SYGVNS. V shed 7 bases, J shed 1 base, and the junction held 9 bases outside the gene matches. The CDR3 runs to 15 residues. The CDR3 bases are TGTGCCAGCACTCCCCGGACAGGAACGAACACTGAAGCTTTCTTT. It codes for CASTPRTGTNTEAFF.

About this clone itself: Relative to the germline gene, one junction end is altered; a read error may explain this. This same CDR3 is encoded by further DNA sequences in the sample. Here the CDR3 DNA reads TGTGCCAGTAGCGAAAATGCGGGGAACACTGAAGCTTTCTTT. Amino acid sequence: CASSENAGNTEAFF. J is TRBJ1-1 and V is TRBV9; D unresolved. The length of the CDR3 is 14 residues. CDR1 is SGDLS and CDR2 is YYNGEE in the germline V gene.